The sequence of this T cell receptor beta chain was determined in a study of shared clonotypes between healthy human individuals. Whole-study context: Aged between 18 and 49, the donors were a couple of women and three men. Study-wide results and limits: For naive CD4 cells, around 5% of clonotypes were shared across a few donors.

When replicate PCRs were run on sorted subsets, they used 200 to 250 ng DNA, approximately 33,000 T cell genomes. Profiling relied on immunoSEQ multiplex PCR, and the TCRdb table lists in-frame clones only, not all of them. The repertoire holds about 2.3 million clones, with over 85% as singletons. With respect to this clone: Its antigen is currently unknown.

Trimming removed 3 bases from V and 1 base from J; junction bases left unmatched: 13. CDR3 length: 19 residues. In germline, CDR1 is MDHEN, CDR2 SYDVKM. This chain uses TRBV28 with TRBJ2-3, with 10 bases aligning to TRBD1. The TCR originated in a young man in good health. Some clones in this sample may be carry-over from other donors' samples. The material sequenced was naive CD4+ T cells from PBMCs. Subset in this sample: CD45RA+ positively selected. Written as DNA, the CDR3 is TGTGCCAGCAGTTTTCTCGGGGGACAGGGGCCCCCGGGCACAGATACGCAGTATTTT. Translated, it gives CASSFLGGQGPPGTDTQYF.